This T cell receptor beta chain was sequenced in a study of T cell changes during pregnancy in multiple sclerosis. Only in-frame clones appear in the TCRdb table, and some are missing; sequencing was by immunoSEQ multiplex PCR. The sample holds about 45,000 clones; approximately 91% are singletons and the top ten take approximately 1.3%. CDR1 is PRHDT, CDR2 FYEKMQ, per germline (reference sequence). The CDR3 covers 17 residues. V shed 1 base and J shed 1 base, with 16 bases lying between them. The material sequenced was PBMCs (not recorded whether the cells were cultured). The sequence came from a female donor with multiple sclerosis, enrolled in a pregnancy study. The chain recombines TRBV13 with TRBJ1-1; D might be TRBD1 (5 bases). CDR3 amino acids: CASSLEGATGENTEAFF. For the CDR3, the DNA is TGTGCCAGCAGCTTAGAAGGGGCCACGGGGGAGAACACTGAAGCTTTCTTT.